The 3 T cell receptor beta chains in this list originate from one sample, sequenced in a study of cytomegalovirus exposure and HLA in healthy donors. In the PCR, 60 Vbeta and 13 Jbeta primers were used. Libraries were prepared by immunoSEQ multiplex PCR; TCRdb keeps only in-frame clonotypes and omits some of them. The sample yields under 200,000 clones, 70% to 85% seen once. The sequencing sample was made of PBMCs. These receptors all stem from a man aged 25 to 40 in good health and CMV-seropositive.

The chain employs TRBV7-3 and TRBJ2-3, with 7 bases matching TRBD1. The germline gives CDR1 SGHTA, CDR2 FQGTGA. V shed 5 bases, J shed 2 bases, and the junction held 4 bases outside the gene matches. The CDR3 is 14 residues long. The CDR3 coding sequence is TGTGCCAGCAGCCAAGGGACAGCCACAGATACGCAGTATTTT. This translates into CASSQGTATDTQYF. The entire variable domain, with the rest obtained from reference TRBV7-3 and TRBJ2-3, is as follows: GAGVSQTPSNKVTEKGKYVELRCDPISGHTALYWYRQSLGQGPEFLIYFQGTGAADDSGLPNDRFFAVRPEGSVSTLKIQRTERGDSAVYLCASSQGTATDTQYFGPGTRLTVL.

The rearrangement uses TRBV28 and TRBJ1-5; 8 bases agree with TRBD1. From germline, CDR1 is MDHEN and CDR2 SYDVKM. This CDR3 comprises 15 residues. The V segment lost 7 bases and the J segment 1 base; nucleotides outside the gene matches: 6. CDR3 amino acids: CASTPTGDSNQPQHF. In nucleotides, the CDR3 is TGTGCCAGCACCCCGACAGGGGACAGCAATCAGCCCCAGCATTTT.

This chain connects TRBV6-1 to TRBJ1-2; unclear D gene. Looked up from germline, CDR1 is MNHNS and CDR2 is SASEGT. There are 14 residues in the CDR3. V was pared by 6 bases and J by 7 bases, with 18 bases between. CDR3: CASRPGPGWAGYTF. The CDR3 nucleotides read TGTGCCAGCAGACCCGGACCGGGGTGGGCTGGCTACACCTTC.